This T cell receptor beta chain was recorded in a study of blood T cell repertoires in COVID-19. Trimming stripped 4 bases from V and 12 bases from J, with 17 bases between. This CDR3 contains 13 residues. Germline V gene sequence: CDR1 SGHNT, CDR2 YYREEE (reference sequence). The repertoire was sequenced with immunoSEQ multiplex PCR; TCRdb's copy has only in-frame clones and lacks some. The data show around 200,000 clones, with 65% to 80% seen just once and about 13% held by the top ten. The specimen was peripheral blood. This sequence originates from a man in his fifties or sixties who had recovered from COVID-19. This chain uses TRBV5-4 with TRBJ2-4; TRBD2 might be the D (6 bases). The CDR3 nucleotides are TGTGCCAGCAGCGCGTCCGGGGGTTTACCTCAGTACTTC. Protein sequence: CASSASGGLPQYF.